These 4 T cell receptor beta chains originate from one sample sequenced in a study of blood T cell repertoires in COVID-19. TCRdb's copy holds only in-frame clones and misses some; the assay was immunoSEQ multiplex PCR. Of 150,000 to 200,000 clones in the sample, approximately 85% are singletons; the top ten hold 9.5% to 13%. Sequencing used peripheral blood. These receptor sequences come from a human donor with active or convalescent COVID-19. The donor label of this sample is uncertain.

The CDR3, as DNA: TGTGCCAGCAGTGAAGCGCTTGGGGGCGCCGAGCCCCAGCATTTT. Translating gives CASSEALGGAEPQHF. The rearrangement joins TRBV2 to TRBJ1-5; weak D call: TRBD1 (6 bases). CDR1 and CDR2 from the germline V gene are SNHLY and FYNNEI. V was shortened by 0 bases and J by 8 bases, with 14 bases between the two germline ends. This CDR3 spans 15 amino acids.

As DNA, the CDR3 is TGTGCCAGCAGTTATTTGGGCAGACAAGAGACCCAGTACTTC. Protein: CASSYLGRQETQYF. The chain carries TRBV6-5 and TRBJ2-5; D is ambiguous. The CDR3 totals 14 residues. V lost 3 bases, J lost 2 bases, and 10 bases lay in between. Germline CDR1 MNHEY, CDR2 SVGAGI.

The J gene is TRBJ1-4, the V gene TRBV4-3; no firm D call. Germline-derived CDR1 and CDR2 are LGHNA and YSLEER. The CDR3 consists of 15 residues. V lost 3 bases, J lost 3 bases, and 11 bases lay in between. The CDR3 spells CASSQLGESNEKLFF. For the CDR3, the DNA is TGCGCCAGCAGCCAGCTCGGGGAGTCTAATGAAAAACTGTTTTTT.

The J gene is TRBJ2-1, the V gene TRBV27; 8 bases are a match to TRBD2. The CDR3 loop spans 17 amino acids. Trimming at V came to 1 base and at J to 2 bases, leaving 7 bases not matched to a gene. The germline CDR1 and CDR2 sequences are MNHEY and SMNVEV (reference sequence). The CDR3 sequence: CASSLWGSGTTYNEQFF. For the CDR3, the DNA is TGTGCCAGCAGTTTATGGGGTAGCGGGACGACCTACAATGAGCAGTTCTTC.